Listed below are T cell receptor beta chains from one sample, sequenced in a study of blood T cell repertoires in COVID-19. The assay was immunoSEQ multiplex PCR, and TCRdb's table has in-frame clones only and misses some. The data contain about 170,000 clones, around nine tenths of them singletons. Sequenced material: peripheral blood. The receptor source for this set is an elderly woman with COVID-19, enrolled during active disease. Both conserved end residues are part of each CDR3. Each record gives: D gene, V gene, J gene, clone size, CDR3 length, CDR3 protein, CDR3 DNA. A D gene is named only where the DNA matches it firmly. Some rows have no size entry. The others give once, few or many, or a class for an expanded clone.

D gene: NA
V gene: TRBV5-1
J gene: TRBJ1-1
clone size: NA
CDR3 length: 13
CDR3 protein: CASSLAGDTEAFF
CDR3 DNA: TGCGCCAGCAGCTTGGCGGGAGACACTGAAGCTTTCTTT

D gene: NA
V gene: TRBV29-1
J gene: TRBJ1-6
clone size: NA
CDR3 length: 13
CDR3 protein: CSVKVDRNSPLHF
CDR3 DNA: TGCAGCGTTAAGGTCGACAGGAATTCACCCCTCCACTTT

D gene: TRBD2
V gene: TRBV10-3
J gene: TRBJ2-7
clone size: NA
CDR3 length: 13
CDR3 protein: CATESGGSYEQYF
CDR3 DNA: TGTGCCACAGAGTCGGGGGGTTCTTACGAGCAGTACTTC

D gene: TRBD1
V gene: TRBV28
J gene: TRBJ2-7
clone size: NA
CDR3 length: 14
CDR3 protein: CATLQDRGAYEQYF
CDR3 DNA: TGTGCCACCCTGCAGGACAGGGGAGCATACGAGCAGTACTTC

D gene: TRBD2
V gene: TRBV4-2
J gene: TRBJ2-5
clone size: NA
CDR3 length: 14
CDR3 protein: CASSQLAGGETQYF
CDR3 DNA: TGTGCCAGCAGCCAGCTAGCGGGAGGAGAGACCCAGTACTTC

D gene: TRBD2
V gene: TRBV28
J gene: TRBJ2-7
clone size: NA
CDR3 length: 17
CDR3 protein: CASSFWASGRIAYEQYF
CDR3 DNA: TGTGCCAGCAGTTTCTGGGCTAGCGGGAGGATTGCTTACGAGCAGTACTTC

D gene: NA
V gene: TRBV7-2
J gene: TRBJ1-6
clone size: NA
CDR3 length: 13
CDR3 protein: CASSFGANSPLHF
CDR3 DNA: TGTGCCAGCAGCTTTGGGGCCAATTCACCCCTCCACTTT

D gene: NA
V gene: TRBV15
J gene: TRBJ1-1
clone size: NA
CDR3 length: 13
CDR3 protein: CATSRLTDTEAFF
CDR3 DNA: TGTGCCACCAGCAGATTGACTGACACTGAAGCTTTCTTT

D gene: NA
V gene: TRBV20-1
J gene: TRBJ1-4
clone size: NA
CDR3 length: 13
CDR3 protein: CSASRSDNEKLFF
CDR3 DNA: TGCAGTGCTAGTCGCAGCGATAATGAAAAACTGTTTTTT

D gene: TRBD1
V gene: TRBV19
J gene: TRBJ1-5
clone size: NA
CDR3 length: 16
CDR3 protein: CASTRSGQGIGQPQHF
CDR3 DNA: TGTGCCAGTACCCGGAGCGGACAGGGTATCGGTCAGCCCCAGCATTTT

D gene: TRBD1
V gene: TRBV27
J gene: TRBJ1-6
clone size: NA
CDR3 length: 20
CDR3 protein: CASSLRGQASLSSYNSPLHF
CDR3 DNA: TGTGCCAGCAGTTTACGGGGACAGGCCAGCTTAAGCTCCTATAATTCACCCCTCCACTTT

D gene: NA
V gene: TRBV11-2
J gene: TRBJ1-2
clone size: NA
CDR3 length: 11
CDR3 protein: CAGSFRGGYTF
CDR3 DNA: TGTGCCGGCAGCTTCAGGGGTGGCTACACCTTC

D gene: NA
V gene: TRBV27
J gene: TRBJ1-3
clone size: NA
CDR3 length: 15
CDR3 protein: CASSLSFDRSNTIYF
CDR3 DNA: TGTGCCAGCAGTTTATCTTTTGACAGGTCGAATACCATATATTTT

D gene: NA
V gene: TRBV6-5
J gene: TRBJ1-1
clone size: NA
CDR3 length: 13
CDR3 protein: CASSHRAPTEAFF
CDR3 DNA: TGTGCCAGCAGTCACAGGGCGCCCACTGAAGCTTTCTTT

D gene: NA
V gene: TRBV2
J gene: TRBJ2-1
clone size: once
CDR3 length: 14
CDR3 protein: CASNQINSYNEQFF
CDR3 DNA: TGTGCCAGCAATCAAATCAACTCCTACAATGAGCAGTTCTTC

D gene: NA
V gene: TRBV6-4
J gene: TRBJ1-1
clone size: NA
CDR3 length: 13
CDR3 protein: CASRGLMNTEAFF
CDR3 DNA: TGTGCCAGCCGCGGCCTCATGAACACTGAAGCTTTCTTT

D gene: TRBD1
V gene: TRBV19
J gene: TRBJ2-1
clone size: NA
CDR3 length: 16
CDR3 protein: CASSAAQGVTGNEQFF
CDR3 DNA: TGTGCCAGTAGTGCCGCACAGGGGGTAACAGGCAATGAGCAGTTCTTC

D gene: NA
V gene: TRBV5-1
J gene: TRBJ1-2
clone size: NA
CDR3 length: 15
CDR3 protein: CASSLPGQQNGGYTF
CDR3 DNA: TGCGCCAGCAGCTTGCCGGGTCAACAAAACGGCGGCTACACCTTC

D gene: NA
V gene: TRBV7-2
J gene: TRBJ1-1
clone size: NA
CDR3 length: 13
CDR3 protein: CASSQNRDTEAFF
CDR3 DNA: TGTGCCAGCAGCCAAAACAGGGACACTGAAGCTTTCTTT

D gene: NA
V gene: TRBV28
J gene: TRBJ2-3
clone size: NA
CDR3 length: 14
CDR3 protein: CASSLTGVPNTQYF
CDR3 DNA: TGTGCCAGCAGTTTAACGGGAGTCCCTAATACGCAGTATTTT

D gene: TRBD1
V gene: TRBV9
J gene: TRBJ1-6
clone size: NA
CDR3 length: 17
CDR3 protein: CASSVTGALPPNSPLHF
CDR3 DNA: TGTGCCAGCAGCGTGACAGGGGCCCTACCTCCAAATTCACCCCTCCACTTT

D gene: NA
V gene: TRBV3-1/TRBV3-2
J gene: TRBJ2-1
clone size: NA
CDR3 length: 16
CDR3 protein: CASSLKWKPVEEEQFF
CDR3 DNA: TGTGCCAGCAGCCTCAAATGGAAACCCGTCGAGGAAGAGCAGTTCTTC

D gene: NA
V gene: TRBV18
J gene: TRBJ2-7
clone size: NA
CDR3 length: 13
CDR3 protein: CASSPGHYYEQYF
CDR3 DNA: TGTGCCAGCTCGCCGGGACATTACTACGAGCAGTACTTC

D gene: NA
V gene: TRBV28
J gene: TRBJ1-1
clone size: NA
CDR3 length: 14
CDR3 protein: CASITGGMNTEAFF
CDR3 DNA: TGTGCCAGCATCACGGGGGGGATGAACACTGAAGCTTTCTTT

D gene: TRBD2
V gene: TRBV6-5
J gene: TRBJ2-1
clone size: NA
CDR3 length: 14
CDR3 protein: CASSYGRAGDEQFF
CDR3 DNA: TGTGCCAGCAGTTACGGTAGGGCGGGAGATGAGCAGTTCTTC

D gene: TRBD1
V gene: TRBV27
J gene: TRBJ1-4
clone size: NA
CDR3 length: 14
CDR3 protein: CASSPRDSNEKLFF
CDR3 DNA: TGTGCCAGCAGTCCCCGGGACAGTAATGAAAAACTGTTTTTT

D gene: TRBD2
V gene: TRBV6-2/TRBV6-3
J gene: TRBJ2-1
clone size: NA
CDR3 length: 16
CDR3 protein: CASSFIGGRAFNEQFF
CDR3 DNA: TGTGCCAGCAGTTTCATCGGCGGGAGGGCCTTCAATGAGCAGTTCTTC

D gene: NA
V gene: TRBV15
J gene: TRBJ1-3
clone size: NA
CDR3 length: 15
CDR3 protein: CATSRDRTSGNTIYF
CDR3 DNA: TGTGCCACCAGCCGCGATCGAACCTCTGGAAACACCATATATTTT

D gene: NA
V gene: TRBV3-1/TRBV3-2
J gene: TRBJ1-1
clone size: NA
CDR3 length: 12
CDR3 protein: CASSDAEQGAFF
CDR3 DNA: TGTGCCAGCAGCGATGCGGAGCAGGGAGCTTTCTTT

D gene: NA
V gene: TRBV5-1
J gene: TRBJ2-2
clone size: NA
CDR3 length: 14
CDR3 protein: CASSSGEGTGELFF
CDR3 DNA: TGCGCCAGCAGCTCAGGGGAGGGCACCGGGGAGCTGTTTTTT

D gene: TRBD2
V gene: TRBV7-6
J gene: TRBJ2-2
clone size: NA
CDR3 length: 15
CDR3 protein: CASSLAGAGAGELFF
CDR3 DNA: TGTGCCAGCAGCTTAGCCGGGGCGGGAGCCGGGGAGCTGTTTTTT

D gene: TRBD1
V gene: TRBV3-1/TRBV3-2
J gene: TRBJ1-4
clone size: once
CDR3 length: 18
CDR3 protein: CASSHSKQGAATNEKLFF
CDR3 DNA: TGTGCCAGCAGCCACTCCAAACAGGGGGCCGCAACTAATGAAAAACTGTTTTTT

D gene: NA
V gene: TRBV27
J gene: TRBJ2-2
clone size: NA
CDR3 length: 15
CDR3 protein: CASSLSSRGAGELFF
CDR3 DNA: TGTGCCAGCAGTTTATCGAGCAGGGGGGCCGGGGAGCTGTTTTTT

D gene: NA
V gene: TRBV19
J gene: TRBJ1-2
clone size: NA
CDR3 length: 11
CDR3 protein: CASSRYYGYTF
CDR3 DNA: TGTGCCAGTAGTCGGTACTATGGCTACACCTTC

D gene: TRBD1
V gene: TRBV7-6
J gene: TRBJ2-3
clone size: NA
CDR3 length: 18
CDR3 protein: CASSTSGQGVGRTDTQYF
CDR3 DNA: TGTGCCAGCAGCACCTCGGGACAGGGGGTCGGGAGAACAGATACGCAGTATTTT

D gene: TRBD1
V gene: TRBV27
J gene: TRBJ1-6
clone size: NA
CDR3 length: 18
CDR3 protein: CASSLGFVGQPDNSPLHF
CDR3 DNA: TGTGCCAGCAGTTTAGGTTTCGTGGGACAGCCGGATAATTCACCCCTCCACTTT

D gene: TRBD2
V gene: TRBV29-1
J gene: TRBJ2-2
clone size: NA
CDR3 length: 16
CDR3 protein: CSVDSGGRGGTGELFF
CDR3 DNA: TGCAGCGTTGACTCTGGCGGGAGGGGAGGCACCGGGGAGCTGTTTTTT

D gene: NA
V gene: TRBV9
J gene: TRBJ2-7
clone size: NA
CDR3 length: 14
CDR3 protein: CASSVDRFSYEQYF
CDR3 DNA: TGTGCCAGCAGCGTGGACAGATTCTCCTACGAGCAGTACTTC

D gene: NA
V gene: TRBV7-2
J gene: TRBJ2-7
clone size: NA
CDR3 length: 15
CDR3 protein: CASSLAPQANYEQYF
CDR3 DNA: TGTGCCAGCAGCTTAGCTCCCCAGGCTAACTACGAGCAGTACTTC

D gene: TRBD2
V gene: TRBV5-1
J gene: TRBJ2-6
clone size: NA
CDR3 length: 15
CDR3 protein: CASSWAGDGANVLTF
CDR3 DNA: TGCGCCAGCAGCTGGGCGGGGGACGGGGCCAACGTCCTGACTTTC

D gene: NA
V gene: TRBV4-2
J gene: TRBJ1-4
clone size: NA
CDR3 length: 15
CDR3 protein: CASSQVSGSNEKLFF
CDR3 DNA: TGTGCCAGCAGCCAAGTATCAGGCAGTAATGAAAAACTGTTTTTT

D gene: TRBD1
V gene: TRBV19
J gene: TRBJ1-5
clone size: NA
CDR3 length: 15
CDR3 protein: CASSSHRGLSQPQHF
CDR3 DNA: TGTGCCAGTAGTAGTCACAGGGGGCTGAGTCAGCCCCAGCATTTT

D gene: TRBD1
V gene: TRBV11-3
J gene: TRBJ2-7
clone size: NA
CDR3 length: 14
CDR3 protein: CASSYRDRDYEQYF
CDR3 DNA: TGTGCCAGCAGCTACCGGGACAGAGACTACGAGCAGTACTTC

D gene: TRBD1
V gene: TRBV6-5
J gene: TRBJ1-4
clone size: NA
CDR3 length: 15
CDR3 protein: CASSQDRGTNEKLFF
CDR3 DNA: TGTGCCAGCAGCCAAGACAGGGGCACTAATGAAAAACTGTTTTTT

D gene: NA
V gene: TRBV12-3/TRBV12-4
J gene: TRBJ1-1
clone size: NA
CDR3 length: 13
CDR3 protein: CASRKHHGDFAFF
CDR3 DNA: TGTGCCAGCAGGAAGCATCACGGCGACTTTGCTTTCTTT

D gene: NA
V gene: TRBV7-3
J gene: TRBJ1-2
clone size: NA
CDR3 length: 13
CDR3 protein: CASSFATGDGYTF
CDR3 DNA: TGTGCCAGCAGCTTTGCAACCGGGGATGGCTACACCTTC

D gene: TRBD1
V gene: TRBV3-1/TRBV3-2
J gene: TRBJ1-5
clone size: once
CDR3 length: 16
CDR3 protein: CASSQGTGSSNQPQHF
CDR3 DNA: TGTGCCAGCAGCCAAGGGACAGGTTCGAGCAATCAGCCCCAGCATTTT

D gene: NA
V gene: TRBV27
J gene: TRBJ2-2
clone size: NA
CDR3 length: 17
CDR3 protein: CASSLSSWQGGTGELFF
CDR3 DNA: TGTGCCAGCAGTTTATCCAGTTGGCAGGGAGGCACCGGGGAGCTGTTTTTT

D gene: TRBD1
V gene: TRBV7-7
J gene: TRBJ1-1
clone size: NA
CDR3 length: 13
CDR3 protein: CASSLARGTEAFF
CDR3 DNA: TGTGCTAGCAGCTTAGCCAGGGGGACTGAAGCTTTCTTT

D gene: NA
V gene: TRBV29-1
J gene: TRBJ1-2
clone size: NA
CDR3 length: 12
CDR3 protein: CSVEVANYGYTF
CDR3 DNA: TGCAGCGTTGAGGTGGCCAACTATGGCTACACCTTC

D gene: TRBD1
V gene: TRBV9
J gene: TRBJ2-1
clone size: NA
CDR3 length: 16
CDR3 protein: CASSVWDRGFYNEQFF
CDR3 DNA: TGTGCCAGCAGCGTATGGGACAGGGGTTTCTACAATGAGCAGTTCTTC

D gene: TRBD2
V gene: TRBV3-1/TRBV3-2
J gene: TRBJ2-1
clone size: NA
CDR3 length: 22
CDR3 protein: CASSQAVNEISGRARTYNEQFF
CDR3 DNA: TGTGCCAGCAGCCAAGCGGTGAATGAGATTAGCGGGAGGGCCAGGACGTACAATGAGCAGTTCTTC

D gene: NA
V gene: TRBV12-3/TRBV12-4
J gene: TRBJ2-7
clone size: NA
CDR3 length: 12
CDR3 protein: CASSPRVYEQYF
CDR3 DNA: TGTGCCAGCAGCCCACGAGTGTACGAGCAGTACTTC

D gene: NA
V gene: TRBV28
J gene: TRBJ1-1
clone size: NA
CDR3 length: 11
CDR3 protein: CASSQNTEAFF
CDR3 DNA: TGTGCCAGCAGCCAAAACACTGAAGCTTTCTTT

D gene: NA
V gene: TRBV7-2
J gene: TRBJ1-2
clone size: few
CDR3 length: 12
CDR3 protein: CASSLAGYGYTF
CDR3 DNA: TGTGCCAGCAGCTTGGCAGGCTATGGCTACACCTTC